These 32 T cell receptor beta chains were all obtained from the same sample, sequenced in a study of shared clonotypes between healthy human individuals. Here immunoSEQ multiplex PCR was the method, and the copy in TCRdb shows in-frame clones only, minus some. The sample gives about 590,000 clones, about 95% of which show up once; 0.095% to 0.12% is in the top ten. The naive CD8 population came from CD45RO-negative cells selected for CCR7, without terminally differentiated effector memory CD45RA+ cells. Sequenced input: naive CD8+ T cells sorted from blood. These receptor sequences come from a woman under 40 in good health.

The genes are TRBV7-6 and TRBJ1-1; no clear D. Germline V gene data show CDR1 as SGHVS and CDR2 as FNYEAQ. V was trimmed by 1 base and J by 4 bases, leaving 16 bases between them. The CDR3 is made up of 16 amino acids. CDR3 protein: CASSLGFGPLSTEAFF. The CDR3, as DNA: TGTGCCAGCAGCTTAGGGTTCGGACCGTTGTCCACTGAAGCTTTCTTT.

The chain joins TRBV5-6 to TRBJ1-1; no definite D call. In germline, CDR1 is SGHDT, CDR2 YYEEEE. V gave up 4 bases and J gave up 3 bases, with 10 bases separating them. This CDR3 is built from 13 residues. CDR3 sequence (DNA): TGTGCCAGCAGCCGCGGGTGGGACACTGAAGCTTTCTTT. Protein: CASSRGWDTEAFF.

Regarding this clone: This sample includes further DNA sequences coding for the same CDR3. The rearrangement links TRBV7-6 to TRBJ1-3; perhaps TRBD1 as D (6 bases). Trimming removed 4 bases from V and 0 bases from J, with 10 bases in between. The CDR3 is 15 amino acids. Germline V gives CDR1 SGHVS, CDR2 FNYEAQ. The CDR3 is CASSSGQISGNTIYF. CDR3 sequence (DNA): TGTGCCAGCAGCTCCGGACAGATCTCTGGAAACACCATATATTTT.

The rearrangement uses TRBV27 and TRBJ1-2; 7 bases map to TRBD1. V was pared by 8 bases and J by 6 bases, with 18 bases of the junction left unmatched. Germline loops: CDR1 MNHEY, CDR2 SMNVEV (reference sequence). CDR3 length equals 16 residues. CDR3 nucleotides: TGTGCCAGCTCCGCCGATAACAGGGGATTTTCCGATGGCTACACCTTC. This gives the protein CASSADNRGFSDGYTF.

The chain is built from TRBV28 and TRBJ1-1; 9 bases are shared with TRBD1. There are 17 residues in the CDR3. With V trimmed by 5 bases and J by 5 bases, 15 bases remained unmatched. Germline lookup yields CDR1 MDHEN and CDR2 SYDVKM. CDR3 amino acids: CASSIDPRTGESTEAFF. The CDR3 nucleotides are TGTGCCAGCAGTATCGACCCTCGGACAGGGGAGTCGACTGAAGCTTTCTTT.

The chain's CDR3 is CASSLIPRLAGGEETQYF. CDR3 DNA sequence: TGTGCCAGCAGCTTGATCCCGAGACTAGCGGGAGGGGAAGAGACCCAGTACTTC. The rearrangement joins TRBV7-8 to TRBJ2-5; 14 bases line up with TRBD2. The V and J ends lost 3 bases and 3 bases, in that order; junction bases with no gene match: 9. The CDR3 spans 18 residues. The germline V gene encodes CDR1 SGHVS and CDR2 FQNEAQ.

This clone was seen once. Other DNA sequences of this sample code for an identical CDR3. The rearrangement uses TRBV19 and TRBJ1-5, with D unresolved. Germline values: CDR1 LNHDA, CDR2 SQIVND (reference sequence). The CDR3 is 14 amino acids. The V and J ends lost 6 bases and 0 bases respectively, with 9 bases between them. The CDR3 DNA is TGTGCCAGTAGCGTCAGAGATAGCAATCAGCCCCAGCATTTT. It is translated as CASSVRDSNQPQHF.

The chain employs TRBV27 and TRBJ1-5; the match to TRBD1 covers 8 bases. The V gene's germline CDR1 is MNHEY and CDR2 SMNVEV (reference sequence). Trimming at V came to 6 bases and at J to 5 bases, leaving 0 bases not matched to a gene. This CDR3 has 12 amino acids. The CDR3 DNA reads as TGTGCCAGCAGGGGACAGGATCAGCCCCAGCATTTT. Its translation: CASRGQDQPQHF.

The chain couples TRBV28 to TRBJ2-7; no firm D call. Deletions cut 4 bases from V and 3 bases from J, with 7 bases between. This CDR3 has 12 residues. The germline CDR1 and CDR2 sequences are MDHEN and SYDVKM. In DNA, the CDR3 is TGTGCCAGCAGTTGGGCTAGCTACGAGCAGTACTTC. It is translated as CASSWASYEQYF.

The chain is built from TRBV13 and TRBJ2-7; 9 bases fit TRBD1. V gave up 5 bases and J gave up 3 bases; unmatched junction bases: 5. The CDR3 is 14 residues long. Per germline, CDR1 PRHDT and CDR2 FYEKMQ (reference sequence). The CDR3 sequence is CASSPRQGGYEQYF. In DNA, the CDR3 is TGTGCCAGCAGCCCCCGACAGGGGGGCTACGAGCAGTACTTC.

The chain employs TRBV28 and TRBJ1-1; 7 bases match TRBD1. There are 12 residues in the CDR3. J lost 10 bases, V lost 4 bases, and 6 bases had no gene match. Germline CDR1 and CDR2: MDHEN and SYDVKM. The CDR3 is CASSSDRPGAFF. The DNA for the CDR3 is TGTGCCAGCAGTTCGGACAGGCCTGGAGCTTTCTTT.

V is TRBV5-1 and J is TRBJ2-1; 9 nucleotides match TRBD2. The CDR3 runs to 16 residues. In germline, CDR1 is SGHRS, CDR2 YFSETQ. V gave up 0 bases and J gave up 7 bases; unmatched junction bases: 8. Here the CDR3 reads CASSLGQGLAGNEQFF. The CDR3 nucleotides read TGCGCCAGCAGCTTGGGCCAGGGACTAGCTGGGAATGAGCAGTTCTTC.

The chain recombines TRBV19 with TRBJ2-5; TRBD2 might be the D (5 bases). Germline CDR1 and CDR2: LNHDA and SQIVND (reference sequence). The CDR3 runs to 15 residues. Trimming removed 1 base at V and 1 base at J, with 10 bases between. The CDR3 sequence is CASSIGPAGQETQYF. DNA for the CDR3: TGTGCCAGTAGTATAGGACCCGCGGGCCAAGAGACCCAGTACTTC.

The CDR3 bases are TGCAGCGTACCCGGTGGTCGATCGCTCTACGAGCAGTACTTC. It specifies CSVPGGRSLYEQYF. This chain joins TRBV29-1 and TRBJ2-7; D is unclear. V shed 6 bases and J shed 3 bases, with 18 bases lying between them. The CDR3 extends over 14 amino acids. CDR1 is SQVTM and CDR2 is ANQGSEA in the germline V gene.

This rearrangement joins TRBV20-1 to TRBJ2-5; a possible D gene is TRBD2 (5 bases). The DNA matches TRBJ2-7 better at its end, which makes the J call doubtful. This CDR3 has 11 amino acids. Germline V gene data show CDR1 as DFQATT and CDR2 as SNEGSKA (reference sequence). The CDR3 bases are TGCAGTGCCATTGGACTCTACGAGCAGTACTTC. As protein: CSAIGLYEQYF.

This chain connects TRBV7-2 to TRBJ2-1; D is possibly TRBD1 (6 bases). The germline gives CDR1 SGHTA, CDR2 FQGNSA. This CDR3 has 15 residues. Trimming cost V 6 bases and J 0 bases, with 12 bases left between them. CDR3 nucleotide sequence: TGTGCCAGCAGACTTACAGGGCGCTCCTACAATGAGCAGTTCTTC. This gives the protein CASRLTGRSYNEQFF.

Concerning this clone itself: Other DNA sequences in the same sample also yield this CDR3. V is TRBV27 and J is TRBJ2-1; 15 bases match TRBD2. The CDR3 extends over 15 amino acids. Unmatched junction bases numbered 3, after V lost 5 bases and J lost 7 bases. Germline CDR1 and CDR2: MNHEY and SMNVEV (reference sequence). The CDR3 bases are TGTGCCAGCAGTCCAGGGACTAGCGGGAGGAATGAGCAGTTCTTC. Its translation is CASSPGTSGRNEQFF.

The V and J genes are TRBV11-2 and TRBJ1-4; maybe TRBD1 (6 bases). Germline loops: CDR1 SGHAT, CDR2 FQNNGV. Between the trimmed V and J ends, which lost 7 bases and 5 bases, there was a span of 17 bases. The CDR3 is made up of 15 amino acids. The CDR3 region is CASTRTVGANEKLFF. The CDR3, as DNA: TGTGCCAGCACCCGTACTGTGGGGGCGAATGAAAAACTGTTTTTT.

The rearrangement joins TRBV6-5 to TRBJ2-3, with D hard to call. V lost 2 bases to trimming and J lost 0 bases, with 9 bases between them. Germline assignment: CDR1 MNHEY and CDR2 SVGAGI. The CDR3 sequence is 15 residues long. The DNA for the CDR3 is TGTGCCAGCAGTTACGGGCAGTTTAGCACAGATACGCAGTATTTT. Translation: CASSYGQFSTDTQYF.

The chain uses TRBV7-6 and TRBJ2-1, with 12 positions matching TRBD2. CDR1 is SGHVS, CDR2 FNYEAQ, per germline. The V gene end was trimmed by 0 bases and the J gene end by 2 bases; junction bases not matched to a gene: 5. This CDR3 spans 18 amino acids. As DNA, the CDR3 is TGTGCCAGCAGCTTAGCCCCGACTAGCGGGAGCACCTACAATGAGCAGTTCTTC. Encoded protein: CASSLAPTSGSTYNEQFF.

V is TRBV28 and J is TRBJ2-3; 10 bases match TRBD1. Trimming removed 10 bases from V and 3 bases from J; junction bases left unmatched: 4. The CDR3 sequence is 13 residues long. CDR1 is MDHEN and CDR2 is SYDVKM in the germline V gene. CDR3 nucleotide sequence: TGTGCCAACGCGGGACAGGGGACAGATACGCAGTATTTT. Encoded protein: CANAGQGTDTQYF.

The chain carries TRBV27 and TRBJ2-1, with a possible D match to TRBD2 (5 bases). V lost 0 bases to trimming and J lost 4 bases, with 10 bases between them. The CDR3 contains 15 residues. Germline V gives CDR1 MNHEY, CDR2 SMNVEV (reference sequence). The CDR3 sequence is CASSLSGNGYNEQFF. The CDR3 nucleotides read TGTGCCAGCAGTTTATCCGGGAATGGTTACAATGAGCAGTTCTTC.

The V and J genes are TRBV19 and TRBJ2-5; TRBD1 might be the D (5 bases). V lost 1 base, J lost 1 base, and 7 bases lay in between. Germline V gene lookup returns CDR1 LNHDA and CDR2 SQIVND (reference sequence). The CDR3 covers 14 residues. The CDR3: CASSIADSQETQYF. DNA for the CDR3: TGTGCCAGTAGTATAGCTGACAGCCAAGAGACCCAGTACTTC.

This rearrangement joins TRBV11-3 to TRBJ2-3; 9 nucleotides match TRBD2. CDR3 length: 16 residues. CDR1 is SGHNT and CDR2 is YENEEA in the germline V gene. J lost 4 bases, V lost 0 bases, and 5 bases had no gene match. The CDR3 DNA reads as TGTGCCAGCAGCTTAGATGCTAGCGGGGTTGCAGATACGCAGTATTTT. It translates to CASSLDASGVADTQYF. The variable domain in full, completed from reference TRBV11-3 and TRBJ2-3, reads EAGVVQSPRYKIIEKKQPVAFWCNPISGHNTLYWYLQNLGQGPELLIRYENEEAVDDSQLPKDRFSAERLKGVDSTLKIQPAELGDSAVYLCASSLDASGVADTQYFGPGTRLTVL.

The chain recombines TRBV6-1 with TRBJ2-1; D is ambiguous. The germline V gene has CDR1 MNHNS and CDR2 SASEGT. This CDR3 has 14 residues. V shed 3 bases and J shed 10 bases, with 16 bases lying between them. CDR3 nucleotide sequence: TGTGCCAGCAGTGAGGTCCTTATGGGAAGCGAGCAGTTCTTC. Protein: CASSEVLMGSEQFF.

The rearrangement joins TRBV28 to TRBJ1-5; 7 nucleotides agree with TRBD1. The CDR3 runs to 15 residues. With 3 bases clipped from V and 1 base from J, the junction kept 3 bases outside the gene matches. Germline CDR1 MDHEN, CDR2 SYDVKM. The CDR3 region is CASSFMTGSNQPQHF. The CDR3 DNA reads as TGTGCCAGCAGTTTCATGACAGGGAGCAATCAGCCCCAGCATTTT.

The chain couples TRBV4-1 to TRBJ1-6, with D possibly TRBD1 on 6 matching bases. Germline V lookup: CDR1 MGHRA, CDR2 YSYEKL. V was cut by 1 base and J by 5 bases, with 12 bases left in between. The CDR3 contains 16 residues. Written as DNA, the CDR3 is TGCGCCAGCAGCCAAGGGGGGGGCAGTAATAATTCACCCCTCCACTTT. It encodes CASSQGGGSNNSPLHF.

The chain links TRBV28 to TRBJ2-5, with no clear D. CDR1 is MDHEN, CDR2 SYDVKM, per germline. The CDR3 runs to 18 residues. Trimming removed 6 bases from V and 3 bases from J, with 26 bases in between. CDR3: CASSHSTLGLVGKETQYF. The CDR3 nucleotides are TGTGCCAGCAGCCACTCGACTTTAGGGTTAGTCGGAAAAGAGACCCAGTACTTC.

This chain joins TRBV28 and TRBJ1-4, with a tentative D call TRBD1 (5 bases). Germline values: CDR1 MDHEN, CDR2 SYDVKM. Trimming stripped 1 base from V and 4 bases from J, with 10 bases between. There are 15 residues in the CDR3. CDR3 sequence (DNA): TGTGCCAGCAGTTTATTCCGGGACCATAATGAAAAACTGTTTTTT. Protein sequence: CASSLFRDHNEKLFF.

V is TRBV28 and J is TRBJ2-1; TRBD1 matches at 7 bases. The junction had 19 bases not matched to a gene; V was cut back by 3 bases and J by 8 bases. CDR1 MDHEN and CDR2 SYDVKM come from the germline V gene. This CDR3 region has 18 residues. Here the CDR3 reads CASSFRRSLRTGVDEQFF. As DNA, the CDR3 is TGTGCCAGCAGTTTTCGCAGGTCCCTCCGAACAGGGGTCGATGAGCAGTTCTTC.

This chain joins TRBV6-1 and TRBJ1-5; unclear D gene. The germline gives CDR1 MNHNS, CDR2 SASEGT. The CDR3 totals 14 residues. Trimming took 1 base from V and 2 from J, leaving 6 bases between them. The CDR3 DNA follows: TGTGCCAGCAGTGAAGGCCAAGGCAATCAGCCCCAGCATTTT. Its protein product is CASSEGQGNQPQHF.

This rearrangement joins TRBV28 to TRBJ1-5; 11 bases align to TRBD1. Germline-derived CDR1 and CDR2 are MDHEN and SYDVKM. With V trimmed by 2 bases and J by 6 bases, 9 bases remained unmatched. This CDR3 has 17 residues. The CDR3 sequence is CASSLGPGQGVGQPQHF. For the CDR3, the DNA is TGTGCCAGCAGTTTAGGTCCGGGACAGGGGGTGGGTCAGCCCCAGCATTTT. Combining the CDR3 with reference TRBV28 and TRBJ1-5 gives the whole variable domain DVKVTQSSRYLVKRTGEKVFLECVQDMDHENMFWYRQDPGLGLRLIYFSYDVKMKEKGDIPEGYSVSREKKERFSLILESASTNQTSMYLCASSLGPGQGVGQPQHFGDGTRLSIL.